This passage covers 21 T cell receptor beta chains from one sample sequenced in a study of T-cell reconstitution after alpha-beta-depleted transplantation in children. Molecular barcoding with unique molecular identifiers was used for the TCRbeta library. One entry per CDR3 protein, called by TCRdb with MiXCR from the PCR reads. The sample has 350,000 to 500,000 distinct CDR3 sequences; 43% are singletons. This material consisted of PBMCs, taken before TCRalphabeta/CD19-depleted stem cell transplant. These receptor sequences come from a girl aged 2 to 9 with aplastic anemia, due to receive a stem cell transplant.

This clonotype was counted a few times. The chain uses TRBV6-5 and TRBJ2-1; perhaps TRBD2 as D (5 bases). The CDR3 consists of 15 residues. The germline V gene encodes CDR1 MNHEY and CDR2 SVGAGI. The V and J ends lost 4 bases and 5 bases respectively, with 15 bases between them. CDR3 nucleotide sequence: TGTGCCAGCAGTTGGGAGCGTGGGTACAACAATGAGCAGTTCTTC. Protein sequence: CASSWERGYNNEQFF.

The rearrangement links TRBV11-3 to TRBJ2-1; possibly TRBD2 for D (5 bases). V lost 1 base, J lost 10 bases, and 11 bases lay in between. The CDR3 has 13 amino acids. CDR1 and CDR2 from the germline V gene are SGHNT and YENEEA. CDR3 region: CASSLALTGEQFF. CDR3 nucleotide sequence: TGTGCCAGCAGCTTAGCCCTGACGGGAGAGCAGTTCTTC.

V and J are TRBV7-2 and TRBJ2-2; 11 bases are a match to TRBD1. Germline V gives CDR1 SGHTA, CDR2 FQGNSA. The CDR3 has 16 amino acids. V was clipped by 6 bases and J by 8 bases; unmatched bases: 11. The DNA for the CDR3 is TGTGCCAGCAGTTCGCCGGGACAGGGGGTGGCGGGGGAGCTGTTTTTT. It yields the protein CASSSPGQGVAGELFF.

To note about this clonotype: Possible read error: a much larger clone is one base away. This chain links TRBV20-1 with TRBJ2-5; maybe TRBD2 (5 bases). In germline, CDR1 is DFQATT, CDR2 SNEGSKA (reference sequence). This CDR3 spans 13 amino acids. The CDR3 here is CSASSQKWETQSF. Written as DNA, the CDR3 is TGCAGTGCTAGTAGCCAGAAGTGGGAGACCCAGTCCTTC.

The chain has TRBV30 and TRBJ2-2, with D perhaps TRBD1 or TRBD2 (5 bases each). The V gene lost 3 bases and the J gene lost 1 base, with 15 bases spanning the gap. The CDR3 is 16 residues long. Germline lookup yields CDR1 GTSNPN and CDR2 SVGIG (reference sequence). Written as DNA, the CDR3 is TGTGCCTGGAGCCAACCGGGACGGCAGAACACCGGGGAGCTGTTTTTT. This gives the protein CAWSQPGRQNTGELFF.

This clonotype was observed a handful of times. V gene TRBV19 combines with J gene TRBJ1-3, with D tentatively TRBD1 (6 bases). This CDR3 comprises 15 residues. Germline V CDR1 and CDR2: LNHDA, SQIVND (reference sequence). Trimming removed 6 bases from V and 0 bases from J, with 12 bases in between. In DNA form, the CDR3 reads TGTGCCAGTAGGGGACACCTCAGCTCTGGAAACACCATATATTTT. Its translation is CASRGHLSSGNTIYF.

The V and J genes are TRBV18 and TRBJ2-5; a possible D gene is TRBD2 (5 bases). V lost 1 base and J lost 2, with 14 bases in between. CDR1 and CDR2 (germline): KGHSH, LQKENI. CDR3 length: 16 amino acids. Here the CDR3 reads CASSPRGVVGQETQYF. For the CDR3, the DNA is TGTGCCAGCTCACCACGGGGAGTCGTGGGGCAAGAGACCCAGTACTTC.

The chain uses TRBV9 and TRBJ2-5, with a possible D match to TRBD2 (5 bases). From germline, CDR1 is SGDLS and CDR2 YYNGEE. V was pared by 2 bases and J by 1 base, with 9 bases between. This CDR3 spans 14 amino acids. In DNA form, the CDR3 reads TGTGCCAGCAGCGTGGACTCCTTCCAAGAGACCCAGTACTTC. Protein product: CASSVDSFQETQYF.

The V and J genes are TRBV7-9 and TRBJ1-2, with D unclear. CDR3 length equals 15 residues. V was trimmed by 3 bases and J by 4 bases, leaving 15 bases between them. Germline V lookup: CDR1 SEHNR, CDR2 FQNEAQ (reference sequence). The CDR3 coding sequence is TGTGCCAGCAGCTTTGGGAAGGGCAGCAGCTATGGCTACACCTTC. Its protein product is CASSFGKGSSYGYTF.

This clonotype was recorded at least ten times. This sequence joins TRBV18 and TRBJ1-1, with no clear D. Germline V gene lookup returns CDR1 KGHSH and CDR2 LQKENI. V lost 3 bases and J 0 bases, leaving 17 bases between the germline ends. The CDR3 runs 17 residues. The CDR3 DNA sequence: TGTGCCAGCTCACCTTCGCTCCAGAGGGCCATGAACACTGAAGCTTTCTTT. Translation: CASSPSLQRAMNTEAFF.

This clonotype was seen once. The CDR3 is CASSYYRGTTGELFF. In DNA form, the CDR3 reads TGCGCCAGCAGCTACTACAGGGGTACCACCGGGGAGCTGTTTTTT. The chain has TRBV5-1 and TRBJ2-2; 7 bases line up with TRBD1. The J segment lost 4 bases and the V segment lost 3 bases, leaving 6 bases of the junction unmatched. This CDR3 spans 15 amino acids. Germline V gene sequence: CDR1 SGHRS, CDR2 YFSETQ.

This clonotype was seen a few times. The CDR3 DNA follows: TGTGCCAGCAGCTTAGTATATAGCGGACAAGAGACCCAGTACTTC. It translates to CASSLVYSGQETQYF. The chain employs TRBV7-2 and TRBJ2-5; maybe TRBD2 (6 bases). The germline V gene encodes CDR1 SGHTA and CDR2 FQGNSA. V lost 1 base and J 2 bases, leaving 11 bases between the germline ends. CDR3 length: 15 amino acids. Full variable domain (missing parts from reference TRBV7-2 and TRBJ2-5): GAGVSQSPSNKVTEKGKDVELRCDPISGHTALYWYRQSLGQGLEFLIYFQGNSAPDKSGLPSDRFSAERTGGSVSTLTIQRTQQEDSAVYLCASSLVYSGQETQYFGPGTRLLVL.

This chain links TRBV19 with TRBJ2-7; possibly TRBD2 for D (6 bases). The V gene's germline CDR1 is LNHDA and CDR2 SQIVND (reference sequence). V was pared by 1 base and J by 0 bases, with 13 bases between. This CDR3 has 16 residues. In DNA, the CDR3 is TGTGCCAGTAGTATAGCCCGTTCAGCGGGCTCCTACGAGCAGTACTTC. This codes for CASSIARSAGSYEQYF. The whole variable domain, filled in from reference TRBV19 and TRBJ2-7, reads DGGITQSPKYLFRKEGQNVTLSCEQNLNHDAMYWYRQDPGQGLRLIYYSQIVNDFQKGDIAEGYSVSREKKESFPLTVTSAQKNPTAFYLCASSIARSAGSYEQYFGPGTRLTVT.

This clonotype was seen repeatedly, ten times or more. The chain couples TRBV29-1 to TRBJ1-1, with no clear D. Trimming removed 0 bases from V and 6 bases from J, with 11 bases in between. Germline lookup yields CDR1 SQVTM and CDR2 ANQGSEA. This CDR3 contains 13 residues. CDR3 nucleotide sequence: TGCAGCGTTGAAGATCTGGTGCGGCCTGAAGCTTTCTTT. Protein sequence: CSVEDLVRPEAFF.

The V and J genes are TRBV7-9 and TRBJ2-7; the match to TRBD1 covers 7 bases. Germline CDR1 SEHNR, CDR2 FQNEAQ (reference sequence). V shed 5 bases and J 5 bases; nucleotides not matched to a gene: 9. CDR3 length equals 14 residues. CDR3 region: CASSREGQWNEQYF. CDR3 coding DNA: TGTGCCAGCAGCCGTGAGGGACAGTGGAACGAGCAGTACTTC.

There are a few counts of this clonotype. The rearrangement links TRBV3-1 to TRBJ1-1, with a tentative D call TRBD1 (5 bases). CDR1 is LGHDT and CDR2 is YNNKEL in the germline V gene (reference sequence). This CDR3 is built from 13 residues. The V and J ends lost 0 bases and 4 bases respectively, with 6 bases between them. The CDR3 is CASSQEGATEAFF. The CDR3 DNA reads TGTGCCAGCAGCCAAGAAGGGGCCACTGAAGCTTTCTTT.

A few counts support this clonotype. The rearrangement links TRBV7-3 to TRBJ2-3; D call uncertain. The V end lost 5 bases, the J end lost 3 bases, and 9 bases lay between the germline ends. Per germline, CDR1 SGHTA and CDR2 FQGTGA. This CDR3 is 13 amino acids long. CDR3 bases: TGTGCCAGCAGCCTACTGCCGACAGATACGCAGTATTTT. Translation: CASSLLPTDTQYF.

The chain uses TRBV6-2 or TRBV6-3 and TRBJ2-1, with 8 bases matching TRBD2. V shed 0 bases and J 4 bases; nucleotides not matched to a gene: 8. Germline CDR1 is MNHEY and CDR2 is SVGEGT. The CDR3 contains 17 residues. The DNA for the CDR3 is TGTGCCAGCAGTTACTCGTTGCGGGGGGCCTCTTACAATGAGCAGTTCTTC. Its protein product is CASSYSLRGASYNEQFF.

This clonotype was detected once. The CDR3 protein is CASTGDRESGANVLTF. CDR3 sequence (DNA): TGTGCCAGCACTGGGGACAGGGAGTCTGGGGCCAACGTCCTGACTTTC. This rearrangement joins TRBV6-1 to TRBJ2-6; 9 bases align to TRBD1. Losses at the gene ends were 7 bases for V and 1 base for J; bases not matched to a gene: 5. In germline, CDR1 is MNHNS, CDR2 SASEGT. This CDR3 has 16 residues.

This rearrangement joins TRBV25-1 to TRBJ2-7; 7 bases are shared with TRBD1. The J segment lost 0 bases and the V segment lost 5 bases, leaving 4 bases of the junction unmatched. The CDR3 totals 14 residues. Germline loops: CDR1 MGHDK, CDR2 SYGVNS. The CDR3 loop is CASSKSGGSYEQYF. The CDR3 DNA is TGTGCCAGCAGTAAGTCAGGGGGCTCCTACGAGCAGTACTTC.

There are many counts of this clonotype. The junction does not match germline at one end; this may be a read error. The rearrangement links TRBV9 to TRBJ2-7; perhaps TRBD2 as D (6 bases). The germline V gene encodes CDR1 SGDLS and CDR2 YYNGEE. This CDR3 region has 12 residues. The CDR3: CASSEGGSWLNF. The CDR3 DNA follows: TGTGCCAGCAGCGAGGGAGGATCGTGGTTGAACTTC.